Detailed here is one TCR beta chain. The antigen this receptor binds is unknown. Base qualities are not provided; no much larger clone lies one nucleotide away. These data originate in a study of early stage breast cancer tumors (dated by TCRdb to about 2017). Some background on the complete study: Of the roughly 15 invasive breast tumors, about 13 were found to be estrogen receptor-positive, progesterone receptor-positive and HER2-negative. Of the approximately 12 ER+/PR+/HER2- tumors, eight were classified as invasive ductal carcinomas and four as invasive lobular carcinomas. On average, each sample got around 10-fold read coverage. A total of 2 million to 3 million templates, representing some 1.2 million unique clonotypes, were detected across all samples. Overall study outcomes, separate from this receptor: Analysis by tumor subtype was prevented by the small cohort size. Greater similarity was observed between blood and normal breast repertoires than between blood and tumor repertoires, and tumor was distinguished from normal in about 90% of the 16 patients when each tissue was compared with blood. Sequencing bulk genomic DNA from unsorted cells could not capture chain pairing or functional markers like CD4, CD8 and FOXP3. Enriched TCRB sequences shared across patients were mostly commonly generated sequences, unlikely to play an important role in the tumor microenvironment. Compared with adjacent normal breast tissue, tumors had approximately 2.7-fold higher T cell density and higher clonality.

The CDR3 holds 14 amino acids from the cysteine to the phenylalanine. Of all the DNA, just the CDR3 is kept, 42 bases in frame from base 1. As encoded in the germline V gene (reference sequence), CDR1 is SEHNR while CDR2 is FQNEAQ. The junction shows trimming of 3 bases on V and 2 bases on J, plus 11 bases between the germline ends. The study profiled bulk TCR beta-chain repertoires in matched peripheral blood, tumor and adjacent normal breast tissue taken from about 15 patients with early-stage breast cancer. Before surgery, about 4.5-10 mL of whole blood was collected in EDTA tubes and processed within 2 hours. Ficoll-Paque centrifugation in SepMate-50 tubes was used to isolate peripheral blood mononuclear cells. For storage in liquid nitrogen, PBMCs were cryopreserved as aliquots of about 1.7 to 4.5 million cells in around 90% FBS with roughly 10% DMSO. The Qiagen AllPrep DNA/RNA Mini kit was used to extract genomic DNA.

Two independent genomic DNA replicates were amplified for each sample, with 0.5 ug used for blood and about 1.5 ug for tumor or normal breast. Following the manufacturer's instructions, the ImmunoSeq Intro kit was used to carry out TCRB sequencing on genomic DNA. Multiplex PCR was run for roughly 29 cycles using proprietary primers and spike-in control sequences for absolute quantification. Single-end 150-bp reads were used to sequence an 87-bp fragment spanning the CDR3 and the flanking V and J genes. Seven samples, each with two replicates, were multiplexed per lane of an Illumina MiSeq using version 3.0 chemistry. As for the original processing: Raw data were processed with the vendor's proprietary pipeline, and both replicates were merged into a single result per sample. A clonotype was defined as productive rearrangements that share the same V-gene family, CDR3 amino acid sequence and J-gene segment. Clonality was calculated as 1 minus the normalized Shannon entropy (Pielou evenness) of TCRB abundances. To estimate T cell density, the total number of templates was divided by the input cell count, which was inferred from how much DNA went in. Total repertoire diversity and clonality were estimated with Recon using default parameters. A clonotype counted as tumor-enriched if its abundance in tumor exceeded 0.1% and was at least 32-fold higher than its abundance in normal breast. TCRdb limited this immuneACCESS table to in-frame rearrangements with V and J called. A share of clones is missing; checked studies link under half to unresolved V genes, and the rest is unexplained. For V, J and clone size, that table is used; D and trimming come from the DNA. This sample is represented by about 20,000 clones; around 76% of them were singletons. The ten largest clonotypes hold 28% of the sample.

Sample: blood. The chain links TRBV7-9 with TRBJ2-7; TRBD2 might be the D gene, on 5 matching bases. The TCR originated in a person between 60 and 69 years old with breast cancer. The CDR3: CASSLSGSPYEQYF. The DNA is as follows: TGTGCCAGCAGCTTGAGTGGGAGCCCCTACGAGCAGTACTTC.